This T cell receptor beta chain comes out of a study of breast tumors, draining lymph nodes, adjacent tissues. Regarding the study as a whole: Tumor TCR diversity was below lymph nodes but above nontumor tissue.

Germline CDR1 DFQATT, CDR2 SNEGSKA (reference sequence). CDR3 length: 12 amino acids. One entry per CDR3 protein, called by TCRdb with MiXCR from the multiplex PCR reads. The sample contains 150,000 to 200,000 distinct CDR3 sequences, around a third of which appear only once. This clonotype was detected ten times or more. Its antigen is still unknown. This may come from a read error, since a much larger clone is one base off. Axillary draining lymph nodes of breast cancer patients supplied the node samples. The TCR comes from a female donor with breast cancer. Some clones in this sample may be carry-over from other donors' samples. The rearrangement links TRBV20-1 to TRBJ1-2; tentatively, D is TRBD1 (6 bases). Sample: axillary lymph node tissue. The CDR3 protein is CSGRTGTYGSTF. DNA of the CDR3: TGCAGTGGCAGAACAGGGACCTATGGCTCCACCTTC.